This TCR beta chain was documented in a study of T cell repertoires in cytomegalovirus infection. Each CDR3 protein is one row after TCRdb ran MiXCR on the reads. The table lists some 940,000 distinct CDR3 sequences, approximately 33% of them singletons, with 13% in the top ten. This clonotype was seen a few times. What it recognizes is unknown. The CDR3 loop spans 15 amino acids. Deletions cut 1 base from V and 6 bases from J, with 15 bases between. In germline, CDR1 is SGHVS, CDR2 FNYEAQ. This sequence was found in a human donor in good health (CMV status not recorded). Some clones in this sample may be carry-over from other donors' samples. Sequences were derived from cultured CD8+ T cells from PBMCs, sampled from culture after CMV antigen stimulation. The J gene is TRBJ1-2, the V gene TRBV7-6; D gene ambiguous. This CDR3 is CASSLGQFPWDGYTF. DNA for the CDR3: TGTGCCAGCAGCTTAGGGCAGTTCCCTTGGGATGGCTACACCTTC. Full variable domain (outside the CDR3, taken from reference TRBV7-6 and TRBJ1-2): GAGVSQSPRYKVTKRGQDVALRCDPISGHVSLYWYRQALGQGPEFLTYFNYEAQQDKSGLPNDRFSAERPEGSISTLTIQRTEQRDSAMYRCASSLGQFPWDGYTFGSGTRLTVV.